This T cell receptor beta chain was documented in a study of circulating and synovial CD4+ cells in juvenile arthritis. Notes on the study in general: Bulk blood CD4 samples held at least an order of magnitude more or fewer genomes than CPL. Deeper sequencing increased measured overlap with synovial clonotypes. These blood cells shared more CDR3 sequences with synovium than bulk blood.

About this clone itself: Antigen: not known.

J was trimmed by 11 bases and V by 4 bases; bases with no gene match: 9. Germline V gene data show CDR1 as SGHDT and CDR2 as YYEEEE. This CDR3 comprises 12 residues. Sequencing used immunoSEQ multiplex PCR; TCRdb keeps in-frame clones, though not all of them. The sample lists about 16,000 clones, around 91% seen once, with 0.73% in the top ten. Source material: CD4+ T cells from blood. The J gene is TRBJ2-7, the V gene TRBV5-6; 7 bases agree with TRBD2. The origin of this receptor is a human donor with juvenile idiopathic arthritis. CDR3 nucleotide sequence: TGTGCCAGCAGCATCCCCGGGGGGTTGGAGTACTTC. It translates to CASSIPGGLEYF.